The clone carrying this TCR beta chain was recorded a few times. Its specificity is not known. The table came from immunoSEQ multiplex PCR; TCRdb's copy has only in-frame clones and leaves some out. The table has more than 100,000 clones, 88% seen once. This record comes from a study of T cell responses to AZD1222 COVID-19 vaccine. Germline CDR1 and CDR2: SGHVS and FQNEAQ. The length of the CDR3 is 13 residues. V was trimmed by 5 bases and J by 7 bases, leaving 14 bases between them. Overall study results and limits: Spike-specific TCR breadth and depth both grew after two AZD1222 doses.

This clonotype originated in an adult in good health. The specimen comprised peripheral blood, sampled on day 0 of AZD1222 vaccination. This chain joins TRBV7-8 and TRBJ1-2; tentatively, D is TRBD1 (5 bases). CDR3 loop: CASSKGVKSGYTF. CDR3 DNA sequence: TGTGCCAGCAGCAAAGGGGTGAAGAGTGGCTACACCTTC.